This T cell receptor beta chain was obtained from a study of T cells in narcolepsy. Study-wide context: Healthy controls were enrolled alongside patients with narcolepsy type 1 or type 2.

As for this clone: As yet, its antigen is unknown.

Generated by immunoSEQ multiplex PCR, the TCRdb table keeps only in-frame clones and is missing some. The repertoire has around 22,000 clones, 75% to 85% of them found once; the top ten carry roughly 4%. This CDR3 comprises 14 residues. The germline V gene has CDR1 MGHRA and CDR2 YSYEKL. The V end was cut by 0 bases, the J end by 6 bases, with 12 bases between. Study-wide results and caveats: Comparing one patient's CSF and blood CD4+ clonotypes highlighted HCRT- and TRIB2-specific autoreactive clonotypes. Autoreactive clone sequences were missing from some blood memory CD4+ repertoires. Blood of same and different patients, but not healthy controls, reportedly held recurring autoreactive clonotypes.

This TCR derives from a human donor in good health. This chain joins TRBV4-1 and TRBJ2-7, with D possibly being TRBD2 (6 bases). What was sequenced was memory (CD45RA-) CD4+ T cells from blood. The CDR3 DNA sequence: TGCGCCAGCAGCCAAGAATGGCGGGGCCGCGAGCAGTACTTC. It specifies CASSQEWRGREQYF.